These 13 T cell receptor beta chains came from one sample sequenced in a study of Tregs in tolerant kidney transplant recipients. Profiling relied on immunoSEQ multiplex PCR, and the TCRdb table lists in-frame clones only, not all of them. The sample gives 55,000 to 75,000 clones, 80% to 90% of which show up once; approximately 3.9% is in the top ten. Recipients received nonmyeloablative bone marrow transplants from related graft donors, with transient mixed chimerism. Material: CD4+ T cells from blood (PBMCs), obtained 6 months after the transplant. Every receptor here comes from a human patient who received a combined kidney and bone marrow transplant. Some of the T cells may derive from the graft donor.

The chain links TRBV1 to TRBJ2-3; the DNA was not used to check the table's D call, TRBD2. TRBV1 is deemed a pseudogene. This CDR3 contains 14 residues. The CDR3 here is CTSSQSPSEDTQYF. The DNA for the CDR3 is TGCACCAGCAGCCAAAGCCCCTCGGAGGATACGCAGTATTTT.

The chain has TRBV4-3 and TRBJ1-2; 11 bases agree with TRBD1. CDR3 size: 17 residues. The junction had 11 bases not matched to a gene; V was cut back by 4 bases and J by 4 bases. CDR1 is LGHNA and CDR2 is YSLEER in the germline V gene. In DNA, the CDR3 is TGCGCCAGCAGCCCAATTCCAGGACAGGGGGCAAGCTATGGCTACACCTTC. This codes for CASSPIPGQGASYGYTF.

The rearrangement uses TRBV5-4 and TRBJ2-1; 9 nucleotides match TRBD2. With V trimmed by 0 bases and J by 4 bases, 5 bases remained unmatched. This CDR3 has 16 residues. Germline V lookup: CDR1 SGHNT, CDR2 YYREEE (reference sequence). In DNA form, the CDR3 reads TGTGCCAGCAGCTTGGGTGGCACTAGCGGGTACAATGAGCAGTTCTTC. It yields the protein CASSLGGTSGYNEQFF.

The rearrangement uses TRBV4-1 and TRBJ2-5; the D gene is possibly TRBD2 (7 bases). Trimming pared 0 bases from V and 4 bases from J, leaving 15 bases between. Germline CDR1 reads MGHRA; CDR2 reads YSYEKL. The CDR3 sequence is 16 residues long. This CDR3 is CASSQDGTRGGETQYF. CDR3 nucleotide sequence: TGCGCCAGCAGCCAAGACGGTACAAGGGGGGGAGAGACCCAGTACTTC.

This CDR3 is CASSQGRVDFTGELFF. The CDR3 DNA reads as TGTGCCAGCAGCCAAGGGCGTGTGGACTTCACCGGGGAGCTGTTTTTT. The chain uses TRBV4-2 and TRBJ2-2; tentative D call: TRBD2 (5 bases). Germline V gene data show CDR1 as LGHNA and CDR2 as YNFKEQ. CDR3 length: 16 residues. V lost 1 base, J lost 4 bases, and 13 bases lay in between.

The rearrangement links TRBV7-2 to TRBJ1-2; the D gene is possibly TRBD1 (6 bases). The CDR3 spans 12 residues. The germline V gene encodes CDR1 SGHTA and CDR2 FQGNSA. Trimming removed 5 bases at V and 4 bases at J, with 8 bases between. Here the CDR3 DNA reads TGTGCCAGCAGCGGACAGCCCTATGGCTACACCTTC. This sequence encodes CASSGQPYGYTF.

The rearrangement joins TRBV5-1 to TRBJ1-2, with TRBD1 identical over 8 bases. V lost 2 bases, J lost 5 bases, and 5 bases stayed unmatched. The germline CDR1 and CDR2 sequences are SGHRS and YFSETQ. The CDR3 length is 14 residues. CDR3 sequence reads: CASSLRTGQYGYTF. DNA for the CDR3: TGCGCCAGCAGCTTACGGACAGGGCAGTATGGCTACACCTTC.

The CDR3 DNA is TGTGCCAGCAGCTTAGAACTACCTCTGAGGGAGCAGTACTTC. Encoded protein: CASSLELPLREQYF. The gene calls are TRBV7-2 and TRBJ2-7; D gene ambiguous. The V end lost 1 base, the J end lost 7 bases, and 14 bases lay between the germline ends. CDR1 and CDR2 (germline): SGHTA, FQGNSA. There are 14 residues in the CDR3.

This clone was recorded once. The rearrangement links TRBV19 to TRBJ2-7, with D tentatively TRBD1 (6 bases). This CDR3 spans 15 amino acids. The V gene's germline CDR1 is LNHDA and CDR2 SQIVND (reference sequence). Trimming removed 2 bases from V and 2 bases from J, with 13 bases in between. For the CDR3, the DNA is TGTGCCAGTAGTATACAACAGGGTTACGCCTACGAGCAGTACTTC. It codes for CASSIQQGYAYEQYF.

This chain uses TRBV7-2 with TRBJ2-7, with TRBD1 identical over 8 bases. CDR3 size: 15 residues. Germline loops: CDR1 SGHTA, CDR2 FQGNSA. The trim removed 5 bases at V and 0 bases at J, leaving 6 bases unmatched. The CDR3 spells CASSVGTGASYEQYF. CDR3 coding DNA: TGTGCCAGCAGCGTAGGGACAGGCGCCTCCTACGAGCAGTACTTC. The full variable domain, rest sourced from reference TRBV7-2 and TRBJ2-7, is GAGVSQSPSNKVTEKGKDVELRCDPISGHTALYWYRQSLGQGLEFLIYFQGNSAPDKSGLPSDRFSAERTGGSVSTLTIQRTQQEDSAVYLCASSVGTGASYEQYFGPGTRLTVT.

This clone has only one observation. V and J are TRBV18 and TRBJ1-5; D is uncertain. V was cut by 2 bases and J by 0 bases, with 8 bases left in between. Germline values: CDR1 KGHSH, CDR2 LQKENI. This CDR3 comprises 15 residues. CDR3 protein: CASSPDRGSNQPQHF. DNA of the CDR3: TGTGCCAGCTCACCAGATCGAGGTAGCAATCAGCCCCAGCATTTT. Full variable domain (remainder filled in from reference TRBV18 and TRBJ1-5): NAGVMQNPRHLVRRRGQEARLRCSPMKGHSHVYWYRQLPEEGLKFMVYLQKENIIDESGMPKERFSAEFPKEGPSILRIQQVVRGDSAAYFCASSPDRGSNQPQHFGDGTRLSIL.

This chain uses TRBV7-2 with TRBJ2-3, with D hard to call. From germline, CDR1 is SGHTA and CDR2 FQGNSA. CDR3 size: 13 residues. Trimming took 3 bases from V and 0 from J, leaving 4 bases between them. The CDR3 loop reads CASSFPSTDTQYF. The CDR3 nucleotides are TGTGCCAGCAGCTTCCCGAGCACAGATACGCAGTATTTT.

This rearrangement joins TRBV5-4 to TRBJ2-7; weak D call: TRBD1 (5 bases). Germline loops: CDR1 SGHNT, CDR2 YYREEE (reference sequence). The length of the CDR3 is 14 residues. The V end was cut by 2 bases, the J end by 3 bases, with 12 bases between. CDR3: CASSLKTGVYEQYF. CDR3 DNA sequence: TGTGCCAGCAGCTTAAAAACAGGCGTCTACGAGCAGTACTTC.